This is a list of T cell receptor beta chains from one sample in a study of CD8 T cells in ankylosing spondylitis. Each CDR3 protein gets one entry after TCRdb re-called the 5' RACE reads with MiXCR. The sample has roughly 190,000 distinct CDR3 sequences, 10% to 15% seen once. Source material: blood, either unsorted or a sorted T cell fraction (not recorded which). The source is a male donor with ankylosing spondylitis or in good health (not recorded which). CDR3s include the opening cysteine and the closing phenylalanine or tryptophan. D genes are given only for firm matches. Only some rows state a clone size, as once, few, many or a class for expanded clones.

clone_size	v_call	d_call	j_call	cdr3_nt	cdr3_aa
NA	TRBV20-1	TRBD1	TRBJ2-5	TGCAGTGCTAGAGATTGGGTTGCCGGGACAGAATACCAAGAGACCCAGTACTTC	CSARDWVAGTEYQETQYF
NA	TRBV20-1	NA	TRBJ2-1	TGCAGTGCTAGAGACAGCGGGCGAATCTACAATGAGCAGTTCTTC	CSARDSGRIYNEQFF
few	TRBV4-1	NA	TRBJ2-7	TGCGCCAGCAGCCAAGATGGGGGGGCAAGAGGGTACGAGCAGTACTTC	CASSQDGGARGYEQYF
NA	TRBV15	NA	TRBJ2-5	TGTGCCACCAGCAGGATCAGCGAAGAGACCCAGTACTTC	CATSRISEETQYF
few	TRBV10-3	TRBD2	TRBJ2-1	TGTGCCATCAGTTCTCGTCCAGCGGGGGGGGACTACAATGAGCAGTTCTTC	CAISSRPAGGDYNEQFF
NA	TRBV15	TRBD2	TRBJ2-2	TGTGCCACCAGTCCATTTCTAGCGGGGACCGGGGAGCTGTTTTTT	CATSPFLAGTGELFF
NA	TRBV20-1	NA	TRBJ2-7	TGCAGTGCTAGGACTGATACCTACGAGCAGTACTTC	CSARTDTYEQYF
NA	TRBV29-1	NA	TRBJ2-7	TGCAGCGTTTCGACAGAGGGCGAGCAGTACTTC	CSVSTEGEQYF
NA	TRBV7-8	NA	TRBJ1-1	TGTGCCAGCAGCGGATACAGGGCCCATGGGACTGAAGCTTTCTTT	CASSGYRAHGTEAFF
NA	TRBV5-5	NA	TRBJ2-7	TGTGCCAGCAGCTTGCACTTCGAGCAGTACTTC	CASSLHFEQYF
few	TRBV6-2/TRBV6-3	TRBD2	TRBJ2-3	TGTGCCAGCAGTTCCCGGGAGGGTGACACGCAGTATTTT	CASSSREGDTQYF
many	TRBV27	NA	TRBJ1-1	TGTGCCAGCAGTTTATATCAGGGGATGAACACTGAAGCTTTCTTT	CASSLYQGMNTEAFF
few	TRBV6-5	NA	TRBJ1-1	TGTGCCAGCAGTTACGGGGGAGAGAACACTGAAGCTTTCTTT	CASSYGGENTEAFF
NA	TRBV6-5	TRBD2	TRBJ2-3	TGTGCCAGCAGTTACTCGAGCCTGGTAGCGGGGCCCACAGATACGCAGTATTTT	CASSYSSLVAGPTDTQYF
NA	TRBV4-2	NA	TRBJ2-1	TGTGCCAGCAGCAAAGCGCGGGGGACAAACTACAATGAGCAGTTCTTC	CASSKARGTNYNEQFF